This paragraph covers one TCR beta chain sequence. The protocol was immunoSEQ multiplex PCR, while the TCRdb copy is restricted to in-frame clones and leaves out a portion. Of 390,000 or so clones in the sample, around nine tenths were seen once. This record comes from a study of blood T cell repertoires in COVID-19. V lost 10 bases, J lost 1 base, and 13 bases lay in between. The CDR3 consists of 13 residues. Germline V gene lookup returns CDR1 LNHDA and CDR2 SQIVND (reference sequence). Two negative PCRs, clearance, or symptom resolution were required of recovered Cohort 3 donors. This TCR derives from a woman in her 50s who had recovered from COVID-19. The rearrangement joins TRBV19 to TRBJ1-1, with a possible D match to TRBD1 (5 bases). The sequenced sample consisted of PBMCs or T cells enriched from blood (not recorded which). The CDR3 sequence is CATSTGGNTEAFF. In nucleotides, the CDR3 is TGTGCCACCTCTACGGGGGGGAACACTGAAGCTTTCTTT.